This T cell receptor beta chain was documented in a study of identifying expanded T cells in peripheral blood (dated by TCRdb to the late 2010s). About the investigation overall: Four technical replicates, made by sequencing separate aliquots from the same pool of genomic DNA, were compared pairwise.

No immune events, such as infections, were documented for the healthy donors during the collection period. Healthy-donor blood repertoires served as a training cohort to calibrate time-dependent variance in a beta-binomial model of T-cell clone differential abundance. The training cohort was composed of some ten healthy donors, 3 female and 7 male. On average the donors were around 44 years old, and their ages spanned roughly 29 to 70 years. Whole blood was collected from each healthy donor at three time points spaced 2 to 3 weeks apart and obtained from a commercial supplier. For immunosequencing, genomic DNA was extracted from whole blood that had not been sorted. The immunoSEQ Assay, which uses bias-controlled multiplex PCR amplification of genomic DNA, was used to profile TCRbeta CDR3 regions. The paper's data handling went like this. The absolute abundance of each unique TCRbeta CDR3 region was quantified after sequences were collapsed and filtered. Differential abundance was tested with a binomial (Fisher-equivalent) model and with a beta-binomial model adding time-dependent variance fitted from healthy donors. Clones with fewer than 5 combined templates were removed, and differential abundance was called for clones with a Benjamini-Hochberg FDR below 0.01. Beta-binomial variance was modeled as a function of total template count across the two samples using the form v = (b*log(k)+a)^2. TCRdb's version of the immuneACCESS table is confined to in-frame rearrangements and falls short of the full clone set. An unresolved V gene accounts for under half of the shortfall where checked; the remainder is of unknown origin. The V and J calls and clone size are taken from that table; D and trimming were inferred from the DNA. This sample comprises tens of thousands of clones, about 89% of them detected only once. Jointly, the top ten make up 2.8% of the sample.

Worth noting for this clone: Its antigen specificity is not known. Base qualities are not recorded, but no much larger clone differs from it by a single base.

The paper as a whole reports these results and caveats: The binomial model flagged about 1.3 differentially abundant clones between technical replicates, compared with approximately 16 over approximately 2 weeks and 19 over around four weeks. The beta-binomial model significantly reduced the number of clones called differentially abundant and the false-positive rate across all healthy-donor time intervals. In all healthy donors, the variance in clone template counts between samples taken around two weeks apart rose significantly as total template count increased. The authors expected biological variance in healthy repertoires might increase further over much longer intervals such as months to years.

For CDR1 and CDR2, the germline V gene (reference sequence) lists SGHNT and YYREEE. The junction shows trimming of 2 bases on V and 4 bases on J, plus 19 bases between the germline ends. Reading from cysteine to phenylalanine, the CDR3 counts 18 amino acids. The sequence is cut down to CDR3 DNA, 54 bases in frame from base 1. The V and J segments used are TRBV5-4 and TRBJ2-6, with the D gene call left open. Sequencing was performed on blood. This TCR derives from a person aged 18 to 75 in good health. The CDR3 corresponds to CASSFLELYPMGANVLTF. The sequence in DNA is TGTGCCAGCAGCTTTCTCGAGCTTTATCCAATGGGGGCCAACGTCCTGACTTTC.